The text below deals with one T cell receptor (beta chain). This clonotype has just a few counts. It has no known antigen specificity. Qualities for individual bases were not recorded, and no much larger clone is one base off. The data stem from a study of T-cell reconstitution after alpha-beta-depleted transplantation in children (TCRdb year 2016). Study-wide context: T-cell immune reconstitution after TCRalphabeta/CD19-depleted allogeneic hematopoietic cell transplantation in children was quantitatively tracked in the study by means of TCR repertoire profiling.

Preparation of the library involved PCR. These reads were obtained on an Illumina HiSeq 2500. To normalize quantification of the TCRbeta repertoire, the TCR libraries were built with molecular barcoding that relied on unique molecular identifiers. The raw public reads went through TCRdb reprocessing: fastp at Q25, MiXCR clone calling, in-frame beta chains kept. Every CDR3 protein is listed once, alongside the most common genes and DNA of its rows. Within this sample are some 520,000 distinct CDR3 sequences, with about 33% of them counted one time only. In total, the top ten clones hold roughly 2.5% of the sample. The CDR3 starts with the cysteine, ends with the phenylalanine, and has 15 residues. Of the read, only the CDR3 DNA is kept; its 45 bases are in frame from base 1. V gives up 6 bases and J gives up 5 bases, and the segment between their germline ends measures 19 bases.

This TCR derives from a human donor who donated a stem cell graft to a child with aplastic anemia. The rearranged segments are TRBV12-3 or TRBV12-4 and TRBJ1-1; perhaps TRBD1 is the D gene, with 6 bases matching. Material: PBMCs from the stem cell graft donor, obtained from the stem cell graft. The CDR3 region reads CASRKRTAGDTEAFF. The DNA sequence is TGTGCCAGCAGAAAGAGGACAGCGGGGGATACTGAAGCTTTCTTT.